The T cell receptor beta chain under discussion was sequenced for a study of blood T cells in healthy people across ages. Notes on the study in general: The study regarded diversity estimates from one million T cells as underestimates.

This CDR3 comprises 16 residues. Germline CDR1 MNHEY, CDR2 SVGEGT. The V end was cut by 1 base, the J end by 0 bases, with 11 bases between. Using a J-beta primer mix together with a sample-barcoded 5' primer, a second PCR was run for about 6 to 11 cycles. TCRdb analysed the 5' RACE reads with MiXCR anew, one entry per CDR3 protein. The sample gives approximately 810,000 distinct CDR3 sequences, 35% to 40% of which show up once; 13% is in the top ten. As concerns this clonotype: Its antigen remains unknown.

The chain recombines TRBV6-2 or TRBV6-3 with TRBJ2-3; D possibly corresponds to TRBD2 (6 bases). The sample taken for sequencing was blood. The sequence came from a man younger than 35 in good health. For the CDR3, the DNA is TGTGCCAGCAGTTACTGGAGGGAGTCTAGCACAGATACGCAGTATTTT. Encoded protein: CASSYWRESSTDTQYF.